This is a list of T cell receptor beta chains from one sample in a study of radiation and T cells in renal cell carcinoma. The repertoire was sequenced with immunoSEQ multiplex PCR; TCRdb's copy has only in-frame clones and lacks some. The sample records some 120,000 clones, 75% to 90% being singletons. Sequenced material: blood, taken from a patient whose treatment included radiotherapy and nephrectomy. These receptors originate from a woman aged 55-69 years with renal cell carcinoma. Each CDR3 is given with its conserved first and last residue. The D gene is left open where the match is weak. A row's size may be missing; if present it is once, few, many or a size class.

TGCAGTGCTGTTAAACTTGAAGCTTTCTTT	CSAVKLEAFF	.	TRBV20-1	TRBJ1-1	once
TGTGCCAGCAGCATTGGACTAGCGGGAGTTCTAACCAAAAACATTCAGTACTTC	CASSIGLAGVLTKNIQYF	.	TRBV21-1	TRBJ2-4	.
TGTGCCAGCAGCGATAGGGACAGGCCGATGAACACTGAAGCTTTCTTT	CASSDRDRPMNTEAFF	TRBD1	TRBV9	TRBJ1-1	few
TGTGCCAGCAGACTTGGAAGGAATGAGCAGTTCTTC	CASRLGRNEQFF	.	TRBV5-8	TRBJ2-1	few
TGTGCCAGCTCACCGGTTCCTCCTAGCCCTCAGGGTTCACCCCTCCACTTT	CASSPVPPSPQGSPLHF	.	TRBV18	TRBJ1-6	once
TGTGCCAGCAGCTTAAGGACAAATCCCGGGGAGCTGTTTTTT	CASSLRTNPGELFF	.	TRBV11-2	TRBJ2-2	.
TGTGCCAGCAGCCCCGGGACAGGGGGCCGAGAGGAAAAACTGTTTTTT	CASSPGTGGREEKLFF	TRBD1	TRBV11-2	TRBJ1-4	.
TGTGCCAGCAGTTACTCGGCGGGAGGAGGCGAGCAGTACTTC	CASSYSAGGGEQYF	TRBD2	TRBV6-5	TRBJ2-7	.
TGCAGCGGGGGGGACGGCTCTGAAGCTTTCTTT	CSGGDGSEAFF	.	TRBV29-1	TRBJ1-1	few
TGTGCCAGTAGTATAGCCCCAAGAAGGGCGGGCTACACCTTC	CASSIAPRRAGYTF	.	TRBV19	TRBJ1-2	.
TGTGCCAGCAGCCGCATCTGGAACACTGAAGCTTTCTTT	CASSRIWNTEAFF	.	TRBV5-8	TRBJ1-1	few
TGTGCCAGCAGAGGCAGGGGGATCAGCGGCTACACCTTC	CASRGRGISGYTF	TRBD1	TRBV5-8	TRBJ1-2	.
TGTGCCAGAAGTCACATTACGCAGGGGAAAGGGGACGACACTGAAGCTTTCTTT	CARSHITQGKGDDTEAFF	.	TRBV7-5	TRBJ1-1	.
TGCAGTGCTAGCCAGGGTCAACAAGCTTTCTTT	CSASQGQQAFF	.	TRBV20-1	TRBJ1-1	few
TGCGCCAGCAGTTCTCTCGGGACAGGGAACTATGGCTACACCTTC	CASSSLGTGNYGYTF	TRBD1	TRBV10-2	TRBJ1-2	once
TGTGCCAGCAGCCAAGAGGGGTCAGGGGCGGTGGAGACCCAGTACTTC	CASSQEGSGAVETQYF	.	TRBV4-2	TRBJ2-5	.
TGTGCCAGCAGTCCATGGACAGGGGCAAGCTATGGCTACACCTTC	CASSPWTGASYGYTF	TRBD1	TRBV6-1	TRBJ1-2	few
TGTGCCAGCAGTTATGGGAGCGTAAGGACCAACTACAATGAGCAGTTCTTC	CASSYGSVRTNYNEQFF	.	TRBV27	TRBJ2-1	few
TGTGCCAGTACTTACGCGCGAGTTGGGGGCTACACCTTC	CASTYARVGGYTF	.	TRBV28	TRBJ1-2	once
TGTGCCACCAGCAGAGATGATGCAGCTAACTATGGCTACACCTTC	CATSRDDAANYGYTF	.	TRBV15	TRBJ1-2	.
TGTGCCAGCATCCTCTCGCTCTCCGGGGAAAAACTGTTTTTT	CASILSLSGEKLFF	.	TRBV28	TRBJ1-4	.
TGTGCCAGCAGGGAGGGGAACACTGAAGCTTTCTTT	CASREGNTEAFF	.	TRBV6-6	TRBJ1-1	.
TGTGCCAGCAGGGGGGGACACACTACAGCACTAGCCAAAAACATTCAGTACTTC	CASRGGHTTALAKNIQYF	.	TRBV2	TRBJ2-4	.
TGTGCCAGCAGCCAAGAGCAGGCTCAAGAGACCCAGTACTTC	CASSQEQAQETQYF	.	TRBV4-2	TRBJ2-5	.
TGTGCCAGCAGCTTAGGGGTGGGTGAAAAACTGTTTTTT	CASSLGVGEKLFF	.	TRBV11-2	TRBJ1-4	.
TGTGCCAGCAGCTCGGGACGGTCCACAGATACGCAGTATTTT	CASSSGRSTDTQYF	.	TRBV7-6	TRBJ2-3	.
TGTGCCAGCAGCTTGGCCCAGCGGGCTTACAATGAGCAGTTCTTC	CASSLAQRAYNEQFF	.	TRBV5-4	TRBJ2-1	.
TGTGCCAGCAGTTTACTGCCCCAGCCAACTAATGAAAAACTGTTTTTT	CASSLLPQPTNEKLFF	.	TRBV28	TRBJ1-4	once
TGTGCCAGCAGCTTGGAAGCGGGGGGGGCAGATACGCAGTATTTT	CASSLEAGGADTQYF	TRBD2	TRBV5-4	TRBJ2-3	.
TGTGCCAGCAGCCAAGATCGCCTAGACAAGAACACCGGGGAGCTGTTTTTT	CASSQDRLDKNTGELFF	.	TRBV4-2	TRBJ2-2	.
TGTGCCAGCAGCTCTCATCCGGGGACCACTGAAGCTTTCTTT	CASSSHPGTTEAFF	.	TRBV7-2	TRBJ1-1	.
TGTGCTAGTGGTTTGGATGATCGGCCGGGGGTTTTC	CASGLDDRPGVF	.	TRBV12-5	TRBJ1-2	once
TGCGCCAGCAGCTTGGCAACAGGGGTGAATGAGCAGTTCTTC	CASSLATGVNEQFF	TRBD1	TRBV5-1	TRBJ2-1	.
TGTGCCAGCAGCTTAGCGTCCGTTAATAATTCACCCCTCCACTTT	CASSLASVNNSPLHF	.	TRBV11-1	TRBJ1-6	.
TGTGCCAGTATATCCGGTGGTCCGAGCAACAATGAGCAGTTCTTC	CASISGGPSNNEQFF	.	TRBV2	TRBJ2-1	.
TGTGCCAGCAAGATGGACGCCTCTGGGGCCAACGTCCTGACTTTC	CASKMDASGANVLTF	.	TRBV27	TRBJ2-6	.
TGTGCCAGCAGCTTAAACCTAGCGGGGGGGTCAGATACGCAGTATTTT	CASSLNLAGGSDTQYF	TRBD2	TRBV7-2	TRBJ2-3	.
TGTGCCAGCAGCGCGAGGCCGGGACAGAGCACAGATACGCAGTATTTT	CASSARPGQSTDTQYF	TRBD1	TRBV7-2	TRBJ2-3	.
TGTGCCAGCTCACTAACAGGGTCTGACGAGCAGTACTTC	CASSLTGSDEQYF	.	TRBV18	TRBJ2-7	few
TGTGCCAGCAGTTTCCCGGGACAGGGGGAAGGGTATGGCTACACCTTC	CASSFPGQGEGYGYTF	TRBD1	TRBV6-6	TRBJ1-2	.
TGTGCCAGCAGCTTAACGTGGGACAGCGCTGGGGCCAACGTCCTGACTTTC	CASSLTWDSAGANVLTF	TRBD1	TRBV7-3	TRBJ2-6	.
TGTGCCAGCAGCTTGGGGACTGGGGACGGGGATCAGCCCCAGCATTTT	CASSLGTGDGDQPQHF	.	TRBV5-6	TRBJ1-5	.
TGTGCCAGCAGTGCTTACAGGGAAATCATGAACACTGAAGCTTTCTTT	CASSAYREIMNTEAFF	.	TRBV6-1	TRBJ1-1	.